This TCR beta chain stems from a study of T-cell memory formation after mild COVID-19. The CDR3 has 15 amino acids. The V and J ends lost 0 bases and 5 bases respectively, with 13 bases between them. CDR1 is LGHDT and CDR2 is YNNKEL in the germline V gene (reference sequence). Study findings and constraints: Pre-infection memory already had some responding clones, implying cross-reactive memory joined.

TCRdb passed the 5' RACE reads through MiXCR, listing each CDR3 protein once. The table lists 580,000 or so distinct CDR3 sequences, 15% to 20% of them singletons. This clonotype was counted a few times. What it binds is not known. The sequence derives from an adult woman who had mild COVID-19 (a few samples of this study predate the infection). Cell type and time point are not known. Input material: PBMCs or a T cell subset sorted from them (not recorded which). The chain joins TRBV3-1 to TRBJ1-2; D unresolved. The CDR3 DNA is TGTGCCAGCAGCCAAGATTACCGTCCCGGGTATGGCTACACCTTC. Translated, it gives CASSQDYRPGYGYTF.